The entry that follows covers one T cell receptor beta chain sequence. This sample was taken from a study of T cell changes during pregnancy in multiple sclerosis. This table comes from immunoSEQ multiplex PCR, and its TCRdb copy is limited to in-frame clones, with some not included. This sample has tens of thousands of clones; 85% to 95% occur once, and the top ten carry about 2.5%. The receptor comes from a female donor with multiple sclerosis, enrolled in a pregnancy study. Sequenced material: peripheral blood, taken before pregnancy.

The CDR3, as DNA: TGTGCCAGCAGCTTAGGAGGGACTAGTTACGAGCAGTACTTC. Translation: CASSLGGTSYEQYF. This sequence joins TRBV7-2 and TRBJ2-7; 8 positions match TRBD2. Per the germline V gene, CDR1 is SGHTA and CDR2 is FQGNSA. The CDR3 runs 14 residues. Trimming cost V 1 base and J 4 bases; bases outside gene matches: 3.